A selection of T cell receptor beta chains follows, all from one sample in a study of shared clonotypes between healthy human individuals. Repertoires were generated with immunoSEQ multiplex PCR, while TCRdb's copy carries only in-frame clones and drops some. The repertoire holds around 2.1 million clones, with more than 85% as singletons. Material: naive CD8+ T cells from PBMCs. These receptors were collected from a man aged 18 to 29 in good health. Some clones in this sample may be carry-over from other donors' samples. The conserved cysteine and the conserved F or W are not part of the CDR3 here. The order of the fields is CDR3 protein, V gene, J gene, clone size. A clone size is listed for some rows: how often the clone was seen (once, few, many), or a class if it is expanded.

ASSYQTGTGFETQY,TRBV6-5,TRBJ2-5,.
ASSLWPRDEQY,TRBV7-9,TRBJ2-7,.
ASSQRHAVYNEQF,TRBV4-3,TRBJ2-1,.
ASSARTGLSSYNEQF,TRBV7-9,TRBJ2-1,.
ASSLGLWGQALYEQY,TRBV7-9,TRBJ2-7,.
ASSLSSLARLSYEQY,TRBV7-2,TRBJ2-7,.
AIRGGGPTSYEQY,TRBV10-3,TRBJ2-7,.
ASSPRDRGSNEQF,TRBV28,TRBJ2-1,.
ATSRGRGFNQPQH,TRBV15,TRBJ1-5,.
ASSLVVGPTGELF,TRBV7-6,TRBJ2-2,.
ASSATLAGPTYEQY,TRBV19,TRBJ2-7,.
ASSFGEGRKEQF,TRBV25-1,TRBJ2-1,.
ASSSGTGGGYGYT,TRBV27,TRBJ1-2,.
ASSRRTGGVVNGYT,TRBV13,TRBJ1-2,.
ASSSGQGGNEQF,TRBV7-2,TRBJ2-1,.
ASSLGLAGGRELF,TRBV28,TRBJ2-2,.
ASSTQAGEKFNEQF,TRBV11-3,TRBJ2-1,.
ASSFYGPESNEQF,TRBV28,TRBJ2-1,.
AISGLSGNEQY,TRBV10-3,TRBJ2-7,.
ASTLVGQVDEKLF,TRBV28,TRBJ1-4,.
ASSPGSGTAGEQY,TRBV7-6,TRBJ2-7,.
ASSQSRTGGINQPQH,TRBV4-3,TRBJ1-5,.
ASSEALRASGQSYNEQF,TRBV2,TRBJ2-1,.
ASSMSWDNEQF,TRBV19,TRBJ2-1,few
ASSLSGRAGNTIY,TRBV7-9,TRBJ1-3,.
ASSEFGQGRNEQY,TRBV11-2,TRBJ2-7,.
AWSVPFGGAYNEQF,TRBV30,TRBJ2-1,.
ASSFGGRAEGEQF,TRBV11-2,TRBJ2-1,.
ASSIGDSKSAGANVLT,TRBV19,TRBJ2-6,.
ASSLGALDTEAF,TRBV13,TRBJ1-1,.
ASSLGRVGTGELF,TRBV7-2,TRBJ2-2,.
ASSPRYREDFIYGYT,TRBV7-9,TRBJ1-2,few
ASSFVPGDGYT,TRBV27,TRBJ1-2,few
ASSISADGYT,TRBV19,TRBJ1-2,.
ASTAFLIPGNLRVNEQF,TRBV19,TRBJ2-1,.